Listed below are T cell receptor beta chains from one sample, sequenced in a study of CD8 T cells in ankylosing spondylitis. TCRdb reanalysed the 5' RACE reads using MiXCR and keeps one entry per CDR3 protein. The data contain some 220,000 distinct CDR3 sequences, under 8.5% of them singletons. The sequenced sample consisted of blood, either unsorted or a sorted T cell fraction (not recorded which). These receptors originate from a female donor with ankylosing spondylitis or in good health (not recorded which). CDR3s include the opening cysteine and the closing phenylalanine or tryptophan. The order of the fields is J gene, D gene, V gene, clone size, CDR3 protein, CDR3 DNA. D genes are given only for firm matches. Clone size is not always given. Where it is, it says once, few, many or a class for expanded clones.

J: TRBJ2-5
D: NA
V: TRBV6-2/TRBV6-3
size: many
CDR3: CASTSQETQYF
DNA: TGTGCCAGCACCTCTCAAGAGACCCAGTACTTC

J: TRBJ2-7
D: TRBD1
V: TRBV7-8
size: many
CDR3: CASSPSVTGSNYEQYF
DNA: TGTGCCAGCAGCCCTTCAGTGACAGGGTCCAACTACGAGCAGTACTTC

J: TRBJ1-1
D: NA
V: TRBV5-5
size: many
CDR3: CASSSGTSKNTEAFF
DNA: TGTGCCAGCAGCTCCGGGACATCGAAAAACACTGAAGCTTTCTTT

J: TRBJ1-5
D: NA
V: TRBV14
size: NA
CDR3: CASSKGGAPGPQHF
DNA: TGTGCCAGCAGCAAAGGGGGGGCCCCCGGGCCCCAGCATTTT

J: TRBJ1-3
D: NA
V: TRBV12-3/TRBV12-4
size: many
CDR3: CASSFLRGGTMSQSSGNTIYF
DNA: TGTGCCAGCAGTTTCCTCCGCGGTGGGACGATGTCTCAGAGCTCTGGAAACACCATATATTTT

J: TRBJ1-1
D: NA
V: TRBV14
size: many
CDR3: CASSQTNTNTEAFF
DNA: TGTGCCAGCAGCCAAACCAACACGAACACTGAAGCTTTCTTT

J: TRBJ2-1
D: NA
V: TRBV9
size: many
CDR3: CASSPGGRLLDNEQFF
DNA: TGTGCCAGCAGCCCAGGAGGGCGTCTACTGGACAATGAGCAGTTCTTC

J: TRBJ2-5
D: NA
V: TRBV7-2
size: many
CDR3: CASSPGGKMKTQYF
DNA: TGTGCCAGCAGCCCTGGGGGGAAGATGAAGACCCAGTACTTC

J: TRBJ2-1
D: TRBD2
V: TRBV6-2/TRBV6-3
size: few
CDR3: CASSYTGLARGEQFF
DNA: TGTGCCAGCAGTTACACGGGACTAGCAAGGGGTGAGCAGTTCTTC

J: TRBJ2-6
D: NA
V: TRBV29-1
size: NA
CDR3: CSVGGTGSSGANVLTF
DNA: TGCAGCGTTGGGGGAACAGGCAGCTCTGGGGCCAACGTCCTGACTTTC

J: TRBJ2-1
D: TRBD2
V: TRBV5-1
size: many
CDR3: CASSSSGIESNEQFF
DNA: TGCGCCAGCAGCTCTAGCGGGATCGAGTCCAATGAGCAGTTCTTC

J: TRBJ1-1
D: NA
V: TRBV30
size: NA
CDR3: CAGTENTEAFF
DNA: TGTGCCGGAACAGAGAACACTGAAGCTTTCTTT

J: TRBJ1-2
D: NA
V: TRBV3-1
size: many
CDR3: CASSSYPLVAGYTF
DNA: TGTGCCAGCAGCTCATACCCCCTCGTAGCTGGCTACACCTTC

J: TRBJ2-3
D: NA
V: TRBV20-1
size: many
CDR3: CSARGDSKGLTDTQYF
DNA: TGCAGTGCTAGGGGGGACTCGAAAGGCCTCACAGATACGCAGTATTTT

J: TRBJ2-3
D: TRBD2
V: TRBV7-9
size: many
CDR3: CASSLDNLAGAGDTQYF
DNA: TGTGCCAGCAGCTTAGATAATCTAGCGGGAGCGGGAGATACGCAGTATTTT

J: TRBJ2-7
D: NA
V: TRBV25-1
size: many
CDR3: CASSGLGGRSYEQYF
DNA: TGTGCCAGCAGTGGACTAGGGGGGCGCTCCTACGAGCAGTACTTC

J: TRBJ2-1
D: NA
V: TRBV7-2
size: many
CDR3: CASSLGEYNEQFF
DNA: TGTGCCAGCAGCTTAGGAGAGTACAATGAGCAGTTCTTC

J: TRBJ2-2
D: TRBD2
V: TRBV7-9
size: NA
CDR3: CAVPGLALDTGELFF
DNA: TGTGCCGTTCCGGGACTAGCCTTGGACACCGGGGAGCTGTTTTTT

J: TRBJ2-1
D: NA
V: TRBV29-1
size: many
CDR3: CSAGANPYDNEQFF
DNA: TGCAGCGCTGGGGCAAATCCATACGACAATGAGCAGTTCTTC